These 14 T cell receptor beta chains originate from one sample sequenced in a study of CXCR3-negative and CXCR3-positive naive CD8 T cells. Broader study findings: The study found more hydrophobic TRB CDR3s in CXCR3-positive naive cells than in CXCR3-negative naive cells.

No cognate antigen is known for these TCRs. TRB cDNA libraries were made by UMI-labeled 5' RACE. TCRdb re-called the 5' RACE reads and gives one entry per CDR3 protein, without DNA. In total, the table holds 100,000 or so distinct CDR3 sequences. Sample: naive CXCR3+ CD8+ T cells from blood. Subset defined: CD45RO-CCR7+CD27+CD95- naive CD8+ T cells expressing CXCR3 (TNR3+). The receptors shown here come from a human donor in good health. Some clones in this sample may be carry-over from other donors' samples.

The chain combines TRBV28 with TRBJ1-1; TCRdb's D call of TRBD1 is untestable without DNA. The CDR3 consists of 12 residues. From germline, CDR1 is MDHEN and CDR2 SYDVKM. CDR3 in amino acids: CASSLSGAEAFF.

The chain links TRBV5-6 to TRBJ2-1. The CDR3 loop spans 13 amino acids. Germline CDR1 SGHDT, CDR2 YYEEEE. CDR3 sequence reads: CASSVGPTNEQFF.

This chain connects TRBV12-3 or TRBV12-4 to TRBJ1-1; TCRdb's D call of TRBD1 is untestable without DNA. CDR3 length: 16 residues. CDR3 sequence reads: CASSSPETGLNTEAFF.

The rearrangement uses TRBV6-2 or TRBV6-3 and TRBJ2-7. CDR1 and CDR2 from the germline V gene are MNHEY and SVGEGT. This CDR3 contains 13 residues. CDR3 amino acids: CASSYLRSYEQYF.

CDR3 region: CATSVHRGSGNTGELFF. The chain recombines TRBV15 with TRBJ2-2; absent DNA, TCRdb's TRBD1 call cannot be checked. The CDR3 runs to 17 residues. The germline V gene encodes CDR1 LNHNV and CDR2 YYDKDF (reference sequence).

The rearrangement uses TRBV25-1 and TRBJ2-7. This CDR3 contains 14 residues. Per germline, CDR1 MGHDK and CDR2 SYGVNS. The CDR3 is CASSLEGEIYEQYF.

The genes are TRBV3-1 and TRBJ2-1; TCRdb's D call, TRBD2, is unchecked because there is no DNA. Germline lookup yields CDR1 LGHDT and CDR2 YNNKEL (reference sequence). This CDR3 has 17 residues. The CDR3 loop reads CASSQPDSGWGNNEQFF.

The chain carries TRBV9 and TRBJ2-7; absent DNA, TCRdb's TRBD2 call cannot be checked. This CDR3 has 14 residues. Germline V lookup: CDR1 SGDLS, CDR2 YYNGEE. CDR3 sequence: CASSPTSGAYEQYF.

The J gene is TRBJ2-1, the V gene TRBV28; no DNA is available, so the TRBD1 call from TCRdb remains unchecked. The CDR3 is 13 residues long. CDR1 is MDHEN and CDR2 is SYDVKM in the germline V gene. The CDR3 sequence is CASSLQGRHEQFF.

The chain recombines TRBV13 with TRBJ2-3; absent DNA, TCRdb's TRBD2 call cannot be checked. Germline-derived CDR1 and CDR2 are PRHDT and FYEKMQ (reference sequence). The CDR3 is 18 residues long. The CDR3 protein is CASSSISKLAGDTDTQYF.

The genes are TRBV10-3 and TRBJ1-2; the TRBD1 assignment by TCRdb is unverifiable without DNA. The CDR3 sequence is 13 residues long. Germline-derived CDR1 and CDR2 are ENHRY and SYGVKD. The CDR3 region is CAISQGRPDGYTF.

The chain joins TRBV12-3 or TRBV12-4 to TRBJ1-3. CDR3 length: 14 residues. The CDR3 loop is CASSAAGTGNTIYF.

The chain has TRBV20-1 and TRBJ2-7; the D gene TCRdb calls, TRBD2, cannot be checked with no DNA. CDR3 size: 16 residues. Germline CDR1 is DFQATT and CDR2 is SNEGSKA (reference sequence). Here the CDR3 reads CSAYSGDTQNGYEQYF.

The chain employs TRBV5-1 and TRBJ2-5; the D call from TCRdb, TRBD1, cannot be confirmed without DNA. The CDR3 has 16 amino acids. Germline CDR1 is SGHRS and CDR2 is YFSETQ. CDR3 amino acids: CARPRPRQGFWETQYF.